This T cell receptor (beta chain) stems from a study of blood T cell repertoires in COVID-19. J was trimmed by 1 base and V by 5 bases; bases with no gene match: 3. The germline V gene encodes CDR1 LGHDT and CDR2 YNNKEL (reference sequence). The CDR3 is made up of 14 amino acids. Per the authors' pipeline: Estimation of nucleated cell counts relied on the amplification of reference gene primers. Clones were sequenced by immunoSEQ multiplex PCR, and TCRdb holds only the in-frame ones, with some missing. That table furnishes V, J and clone size, whereas the DNA furnished D and trimming. The repertoire holds under 250,000 clones, with roughly 86% as singletons.

The chain links TRBV3-1 (or the pseudogene TRBV3-2) to TRBJ1-1; 8 bases match TRBD1. The receptor was isolated from a woman in her 40s with acute or convalescent COVID-19. The sequenced material came from peripheral blood. This chain's CDR3 is CASSGTGGNTEAFF. The CDR3 DNA reads TGTGCCAGCAGCGGTACAGGGGGGAACACTGAAGCTTTCTTT.